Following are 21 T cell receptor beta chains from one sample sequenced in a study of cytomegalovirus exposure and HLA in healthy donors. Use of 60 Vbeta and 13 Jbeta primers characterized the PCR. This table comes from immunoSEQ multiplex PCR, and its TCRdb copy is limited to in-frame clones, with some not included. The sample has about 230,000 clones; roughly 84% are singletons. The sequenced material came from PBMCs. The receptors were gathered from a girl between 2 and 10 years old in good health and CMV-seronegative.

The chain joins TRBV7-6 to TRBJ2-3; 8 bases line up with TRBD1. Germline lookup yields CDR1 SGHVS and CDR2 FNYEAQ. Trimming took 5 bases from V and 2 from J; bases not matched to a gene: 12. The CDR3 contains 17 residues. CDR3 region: CASSRTGQGGPTDTQYF. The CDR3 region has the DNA TGTGCCAGCAGCCGCACTGGACAGGGCGGTCCCACAGATACGCAGTATTTT.

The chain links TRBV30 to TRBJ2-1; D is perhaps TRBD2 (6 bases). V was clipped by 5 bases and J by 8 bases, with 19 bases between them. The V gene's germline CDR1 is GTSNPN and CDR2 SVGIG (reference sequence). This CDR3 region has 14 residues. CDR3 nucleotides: TGTGCCTGGTCCCGGGGACTTGGTCTCGATGAGCAGTTCTTC. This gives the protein CAWSRGLGLDEQFF.

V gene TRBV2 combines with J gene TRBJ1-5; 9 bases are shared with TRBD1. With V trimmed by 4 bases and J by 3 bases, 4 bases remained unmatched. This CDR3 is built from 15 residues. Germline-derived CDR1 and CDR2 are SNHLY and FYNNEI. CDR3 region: CASSGDRVANQPQHF. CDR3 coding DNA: TGTGCCAGCAGTGGGGACAGGGTAGCCAATCAGCCCCAGCATTTT.

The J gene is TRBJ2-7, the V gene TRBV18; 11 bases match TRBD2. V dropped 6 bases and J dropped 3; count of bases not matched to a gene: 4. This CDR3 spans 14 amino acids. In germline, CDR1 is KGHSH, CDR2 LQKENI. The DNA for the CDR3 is TGTGCCAGCTCCAAGACTAGCGGGAACTACGAGCAGTACTTC. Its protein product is CASSKTSGNYEQYF.

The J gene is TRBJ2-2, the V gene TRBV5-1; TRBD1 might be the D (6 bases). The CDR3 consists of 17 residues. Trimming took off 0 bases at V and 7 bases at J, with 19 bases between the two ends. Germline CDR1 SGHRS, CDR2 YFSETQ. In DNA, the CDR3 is TGCGCCAGCAGCTTGGAGATCCACAGGGCCGCGGGCGGGGAGCTGTTTTTT. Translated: CASSLEIHRAAGGELFF.

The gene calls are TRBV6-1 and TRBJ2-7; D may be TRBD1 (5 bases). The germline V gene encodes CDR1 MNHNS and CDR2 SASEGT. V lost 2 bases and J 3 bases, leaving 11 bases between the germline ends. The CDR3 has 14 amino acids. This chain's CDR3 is CASSERQGGYEQYF. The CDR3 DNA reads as TGTGCCAGCAGTGAACGTCAGGGTGGCTACGAGCAGTACTTC.

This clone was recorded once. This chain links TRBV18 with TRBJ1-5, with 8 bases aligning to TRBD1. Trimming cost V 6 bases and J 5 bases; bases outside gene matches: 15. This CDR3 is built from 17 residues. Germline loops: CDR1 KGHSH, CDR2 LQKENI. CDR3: CASSLRGSQGGDQPQHF. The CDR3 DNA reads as TGTGCCAGCTCCCTTCGGGGGTCACAGGGGGGTGATCAGCCCCAGCATTTT.

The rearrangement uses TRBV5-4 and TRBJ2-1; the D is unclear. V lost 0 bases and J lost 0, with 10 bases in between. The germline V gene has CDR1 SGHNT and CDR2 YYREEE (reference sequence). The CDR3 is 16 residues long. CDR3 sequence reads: CASSLDYPSSYNEQFF. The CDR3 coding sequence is TGTGCCAGCAGCTTGGACTATCCTAGCTCCTACAATGAGCAGTTCTTC.

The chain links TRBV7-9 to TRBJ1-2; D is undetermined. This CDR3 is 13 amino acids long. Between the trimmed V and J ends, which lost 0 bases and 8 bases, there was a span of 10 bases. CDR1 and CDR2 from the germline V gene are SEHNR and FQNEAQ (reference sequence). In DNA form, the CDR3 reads TGTGCCAGCAGCTTAGCGTCAGGAAACGGCTACACCTTC. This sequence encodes CASSLASGNGYTF.

The CDR3 DNA reads as TGTGCCAGCAGCAAAACAGGGGGCACTGAAGCTTTCTTT. Protein product: CASSKTGGTEAFF. The chain employs TRBV21-1 and TRBJ1-1; the table's TRBD1 call for D was not verified on the DNA. TRBV21-1 is listed as a pseudogene. CDR3 length: 13 amino acids.

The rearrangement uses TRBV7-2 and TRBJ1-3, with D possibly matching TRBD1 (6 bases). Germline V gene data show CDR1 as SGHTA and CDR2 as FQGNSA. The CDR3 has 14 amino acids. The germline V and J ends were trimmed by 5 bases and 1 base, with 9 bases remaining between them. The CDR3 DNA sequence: TGTGCCAGCAGCCAGGGGACATCTGGAAACACCATATATTTT. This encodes CASSQGTSGNTIYF.

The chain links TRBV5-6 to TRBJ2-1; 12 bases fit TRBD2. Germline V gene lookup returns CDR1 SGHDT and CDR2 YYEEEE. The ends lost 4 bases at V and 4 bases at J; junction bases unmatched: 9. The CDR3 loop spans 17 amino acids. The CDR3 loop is CASSQLTSGRRYNEQFF. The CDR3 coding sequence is TGTGCCAGCAGCCAACTGACTAGCGGGAGAAGATACAATGAGCAGTTCTTC. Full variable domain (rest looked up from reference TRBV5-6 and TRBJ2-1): DAGVTQSPTHLIKTRGQQVTLRCSPKSGHDTVSWYQQALGQGPQFIFQYYEEEERQRGNFPDRFSGHQFPNYSSELNVNALLLGDSALYLCASSQLTSGRRYNEQFFGPGTRLTVL.

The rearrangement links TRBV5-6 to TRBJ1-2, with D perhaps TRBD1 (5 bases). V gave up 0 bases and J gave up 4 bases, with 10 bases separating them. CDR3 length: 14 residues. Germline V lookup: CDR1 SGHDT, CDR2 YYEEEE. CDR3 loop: CASSLGGNFYGYTF. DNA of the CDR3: TGTGCCAGCAGCTTGGGGGGCAACTTCTATGGCTACACCTTC.

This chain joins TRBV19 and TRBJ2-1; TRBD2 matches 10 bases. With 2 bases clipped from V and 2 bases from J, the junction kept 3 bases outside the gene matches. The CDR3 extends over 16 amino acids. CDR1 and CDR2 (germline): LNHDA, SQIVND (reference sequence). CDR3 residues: CASSITLAGPYNEQFF. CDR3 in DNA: TGTGCCAGTAGTATAACACTAGCGGGACCCTACAATGAGCAGTTCTTC.

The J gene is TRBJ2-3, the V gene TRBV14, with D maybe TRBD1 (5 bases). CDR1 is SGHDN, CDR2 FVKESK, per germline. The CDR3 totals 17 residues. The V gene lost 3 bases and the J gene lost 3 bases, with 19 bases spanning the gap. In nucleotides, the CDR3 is TGTGCCAGCAGCCACCGGGCAGGGATCGGGCCTACAGATACGCAGTATTTT. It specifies CASSHRAGIGPTDTQYF.

CDR3 amino acids: CASTLGGSTYEQYF. The CDR3 DNA is TGTGCCAGCACCCTTGGGGGGTCCACCTACGAGCAGTACTTC. This rearrangement joins TRBV7-9 to TRBJ2-5; a weak D match, TRBD2 (6 bases). The DNA end lines up better with TRBJ2-7; the J call may be wrong. Per germline, CDR1 SEHNR and CDR2 FQNEAQ (reference sequence). The CDR3 runs 14 residues.

This CDR3 is CASSLAGRRELFDEQFF. CDR3 sequence (DNA): TGTGCCAGCAGCTTAGCGGGGCGGCGGGAGTTGTTCGATGAGCAGTTCTTC. The V and J genes are TRBV7-6 and TRBJ2-1, with 7 bases matching TRBD2. CDR3 length: 17 amino acids. Losses at the gene ends were 0 bases for V and 8 bases for J; bases not matched to a gene: 13. CDR1 is SGHVS and CDR2 is FNYEAQ in the germline V gene. The full variable domain, its missing parts supplied by reference TRBV7-6 and TRBJ2-1, is GAGVSQSPRYKVTKRGQDVALRCDPISGHVSLYWYRQALGQGPEFLTYFNYEAQQDKSGLPNDRFSAERPEGSISTLTIQRTEQRDSAMYRCASSLAGRRELFDEQFFGPGTRLTVL.

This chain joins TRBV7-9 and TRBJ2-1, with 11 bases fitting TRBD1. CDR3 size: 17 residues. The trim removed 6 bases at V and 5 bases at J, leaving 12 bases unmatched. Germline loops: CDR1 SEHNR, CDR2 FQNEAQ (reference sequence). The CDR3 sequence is CASRLPQGQGGNNEQFF. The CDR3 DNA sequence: TGTGCCAGCAGATTACCGCAGGGACAGGGGGGAAACAATGAGCAGTTCTTC.

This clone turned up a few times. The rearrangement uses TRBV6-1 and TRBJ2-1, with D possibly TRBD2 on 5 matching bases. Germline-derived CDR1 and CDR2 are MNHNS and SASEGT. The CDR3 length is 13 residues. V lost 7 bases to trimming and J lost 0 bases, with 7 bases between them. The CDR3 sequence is CASIGSSYNEQFF. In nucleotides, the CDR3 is TGTGCCAGCATTGGGAGCTCCTACAATGAGCAGTTCTTC.

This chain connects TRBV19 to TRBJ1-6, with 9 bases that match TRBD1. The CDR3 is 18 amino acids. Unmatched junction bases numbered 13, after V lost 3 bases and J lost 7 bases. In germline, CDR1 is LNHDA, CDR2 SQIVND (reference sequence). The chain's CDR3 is CASSISGAGGTGNSPLHF. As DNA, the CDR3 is TGTGCCAGTAGTATTTCCGGCGCCGGCGGGACAGGGAATTCACCCCTCCACTTT. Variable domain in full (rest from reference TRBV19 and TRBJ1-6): DGGITQSPKYLFRKEGQNVTLSCEQNLNHDAMYWYRQDPGQGLRLIYYSQIVNDFQKGDIAEGYSVSREKKESFPLTVTSAQKNPTAFYLCASSISGAGGTGNSPLHFGNGTRLTVT.

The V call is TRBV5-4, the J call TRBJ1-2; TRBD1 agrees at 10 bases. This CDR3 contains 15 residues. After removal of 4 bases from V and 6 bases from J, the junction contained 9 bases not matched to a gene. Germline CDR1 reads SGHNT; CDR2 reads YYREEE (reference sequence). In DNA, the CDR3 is TGTGCCAGCAGCGAGGGACAGGGGCCCCTCAATGGCTACACCTTC. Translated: CASSEGQGPLNGYTF. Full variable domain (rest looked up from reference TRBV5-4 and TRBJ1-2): ETGVTQSPTHLIKTRGQQVTLRCSSQSGHNTVSWYQQALGQGPQFIFQYYREEENGRGNFPPRFSGLQFPNYSSELNVNALELDDSALYLCASSEGQGPLNGYTFGSGTRLTVV.